One T cell receptor (beta chain) is described in this entry. Its antigen is as yet unknown. The CDR3 is made up of 17 amino acids. Germline values: CDR1 SGHVS, CDR2 FNYEAQ. The germline V and J ends were trimmed by 1 base and 2 bases, with 18 bases remaining between them. These data originate in a study of cytomegalovirus exposure and HLA in healthy donors. Points from the study as a whole: Analyses of presence/absence relied on an assumption of roughly uniform sequencing depth across donors.

It was with 60 Vbeta and 13 Jbeta primers that the PCR ran. The data were produced by immunoSEQ multiplex PCR, yet TCRdb's version contains in-frame clones alone and is incomplete. The data show 95,000 to 110,000 clones, with about 79% seen just once and under 6.5% held by the top ten. Sequences were obtained from PBMCs. The source is a man between 60 and 75 years old in good health and CMV-seropositive. The J gene is TRBJ2-7, the V gene TRBV7-6; D is possibly TRBD2 (5 bases). CDR3 region: CASSLVDSLSGTYEQYF. The CDR3 DNA reads TGTGCCAGCAGCTTAGTTGACTCGTTATCGGGGACCTACGAGCAGTACTTC.